This T cell receptor beta chain was found in a study of T cells in Graves' hyperthyroidism and ophthalmopathy. This clonotype was seen only a few times. What it recognizes is unknown. Diagnostic assessment was based on clinical symptoms, serum thyroxine and TRAb, thyroid ultrasound and orbital computed tomography. The PBMCs were taken from less than 11 ml of fresh peripheral blood. CDR1 is SGHTS and CDR2 is YDEGEE in the germline V gene. This CDR3 is built from 16 residues. The V segment lost 3 bases and the J segment 4 bases; nucleotides outside the gene matches: 8. The CDR3 regions of TCR beta were amplified from RNA transcripts. Using the HTBI primer set, a first-round RT-PCR was run on the TCR CDR3. MiXCR, applied by TCRdb to the multiplex PCR reads, yields one record per CDR3 protein. This sample yields 500,000 to 700,000 distinct CDR3 sequences, of which over 15% are seen a single time; more than 15% belongs to the top ten.

Regarding the study as a whole: Stable hyperthyroidism was told apart from ophthalmopathy by a model built on 13 V-J features. Blood also showed most of the thyroid clonotypes that were expanded above 0.001.

The chain uses TRBV5-8 and TRBJ1-3, with TRBD1 matching 9 bases. Sequenced material: blood. This receptor was obtained from a woman between 18 and 29 years old with Graves' hyperthyroidism. As DNA, the CDR3 is TGTGCCAGCAGCTGGACCGGGACAGGGTCGGGAAACACCATATATTTT. Residues: CASSWTGTGSGNTIYF.